The 22 T cell receptor beta chains presented below share a single source sample, sequenced in a study of control samples from healthy donors and cancer patients. The protocol was immunoSEQ multiplex PCR, while the TCRdb copy is restricted to in-frame clones and leaves out a portion. The repertoire holds 45,000 to 55,000 clones, 85% to 95% seen once, with 2.4% in the top ten. Sequenced sample: blood. These receptors came from a man aged 30 to 39 in good health.

The gene calls are TRBV28 and TRBJ1-3; no definite D call. The CDR3 is made up of 15 amino acids. Germline CDR1 reads MDHEN; CDR2 reads SYDVKM. Trimming left V 7 bases short and J 0 bases short, with 13 bases between. Written as DNA, the CDR3 is TGTGCCAGCAACGGACGGACCTTCTCTGGAAACACCATATATTTT. Translated, it gives CASNGRTFSGNTIYF.

J is TRBJ2-7 and V is TRBV15; maybe TRBD2 (6 bases). The length of the CDR3 is 14 residues. Trimming removed 0 bases from V and 2 bases from J, with 8 bases in between. Germline CDR1 and CDR2: LNHNV and YYDKDF (reference sequence). Here the CDR3 DNA reads TGTGCCACCAGCAGAGATGCGGGGACCTACGAGCAGTACTTC. This gives the protein CATSRDAGTYEQYF.

V gene TRBV7-2 combines with J gene TRBJ2-7; the D gene is possibly TRBD2 (5 bases). The CDR3 covers 16 residues. V dropped 5 bases and J dropped 1 base, with 18 bases sitting between them. In germline, CDR1 is SGHTA, CDR2 FQGNSA. CDR3 amino acids: CASSERGPNPSYEQYF. The CDR3 region has the DNA TGTGCCAGCAGCGAAAGAGGGCCCAACCCTTCCTACGAGCAGTACTTC.

The chain recombines TRBV2 with TRBJ2-1; D not certain. Per germline, CDR1 SNHLY and CDR2 FYNNEI. Trimming took off 3 bases at V and 3 bases at J, with 6 bases between the two ends. There are 13 residues in the CDR3. The CDR3 sequence: CASSEVLYNEQFF. CDR3 DNA: TGTGCCAGCAGTGAGGTCCTCTACAATGAGCAGTTCTTC.

This clone was seen a single time. V and J are TRBV28 and TRBJ2-7; D might be TRBD2 (5 bases). CDR1 is MDHEN, CDR2 SYDVKM, per germline. Trimming shortened V by 6 bases and J by 3 bases, and 18 bases separated the two germline ends. The CDR3 extends over 15 amino acids. CDR3 in DNA: TGTGCCAGCAGCCCGACTATAATCAAATTCTACGAGCAGTACTTC. Its translation: CASSPTIIKFYEQYF. Combining the CDR3 with reference TRBV28 and TRBJ2-7 gives the whole variable domain DVKVTQSSRYLVKRTGEKVFLECVQDMDHENMFWYRQDPGLGLRLIYFSYDVKMKEKGDIPEGYSVSREKKERFSLILESASTNQTSMYLCASSPTIIKFYEQYFGPGTRLTVT.

The chain links TRBV28 to TRBJ2-1; D possibly matches TRBD1 or TRBD2 (6 bases each). This CDR3 spans 17 amino acids. V shed 4 bases and J shed 4 bases, with 20 bases lying between them. Germline V gene lookup returns CDR1 MDHEN and CDR2 SYDVKM. The CDR3 DNA is TGTGCCAGCAGTTCTTCTACGAGGGGGGCATCTTACAATGAGCAGTTCTTC. It specifies CASSSSTRGASYNEQFF.

The V gene is TRBV6-5, the J gene TRBJ2-1, with D unresolved. This CDR3 comprises 16 residues. Looked up from germline, CDR1 is MNHEY and CDR2 is SVGAGI. Trimming took off 0 bases at V and 0 bases at J, with 9 bases between the two ends. The chain's CDR3 is CASSYSAASSYNEQFF. The CDR3 nucleotides read TGTGCCAGCAGTTACTCGGCGGCAAGCTCCTACAATGAGCAGTTCTTC.

The J gene is TRBJ2-2, the V gene TRBV18; 9 bases map to TRBD2. With 3 bases clipped from V and 9 bases from J, the junction kept 11 bases outside the gene matches. The CDR3 extends over 16 amino acids. CDR1 KGHSH and CDR2 LQKENI come from the germline V gene. The CDR3 loop is CASSPPTSGFVRELFF. Here the CDR3 DNA reads TGTGCCAGCTCACCTCCTACTAGCGGGTTTGTTCGGGAGCTGTTTTTT.

The chain recombines TRBV10-3 with TRBJ2-5; 13 bases agree with TRBD2. Trimming took 0 bases from V and 7 from J; bases not matched to a gene: 11. The CDR3 is 18 residues long. Germline CDR1 reads ENHRY; CDR2 reads SYGVKD. CDR3 loop: CAISESEGTSGIVGTQYF. The CDR3 nucleotides read TGTGCCATCAGTGAGTCAGAGGGGACTAGCGGGATTGTAGGGACCCAGTACTTC.

The chain has TRBV15 and TRBJ1-1; the D is unclear. With 3 bases removed from V and 4 bases from J, the gap between germline ends came to 12 bases. CDR3 length equals 14 residues. In germline, CDR1 is LNHNV, CDR2 YYDKDF (reference sequence). CDR3 DNA sequence: TGTGCCACCAGCAGGGCGACTGAAGGCACTGAAGCTTTCTTT. Its protein is CATSRATEGTEAFF. Supplemented by reference TRBV15 and TRBJ1-1, the full variable domain reads DAMVIQNPRYQVTQFGKPVTLSCSQTLNHNVMYWYQQKSSQAPKLLFHYYDKDFNNEADTPDNFQSRRPNTSFCFLDIRSPGLGDTAMYLCATSRATEGTEAFFGQGTRLTVV.

The chain combines TRBV11-2 with TRBJ2-5; no clear D gene. V dropped 3 bases and J dropped 4 bases, with 12 bases sitting between them. Germline V gives CDR1 SGHAT, CDR2 FQNNGV. There are 14 residues in the CDR3. CDR3 coding DNA: TGTGCCAGCAGCTTCGGCACGGTCGGAGAGACCCAGTACTTC. This gives the protein CASSFGTVGETQYF.

The V call is TRBV19, the J call TRBJ2-3; TRBD2 aligns across 7 bases. The V gene end was trimmed by 6 bases and the J gene end by 0 bases; junction bases not matched to a gene: 3. CDR3 length equals 14 residues. Looked up from germline, CDR1 is LNHDA and CDR2 is SQIVND (reference sequence). In nucleotides, the CDR3 is TGTGCCAGTAGACGGGAGGCCAGCACAGATACGCAGTATTTT. It is translated as CASRREASTDTQYF.

The rearrangement links TRBV11-2 to TRBJ1-6, with 7 bases lining up with TRBD1. The germline V gene encodes CDR1 SGHAT and CDR2 FQNNGV. V lost 2 bases to trimming and J lost 6 bases; unmatched junction nucleotides: 4. CDR3 length equals 15 residues. CDR3 nucleotides: TGTGCCAGCAGCTTAATGAGGGGGCTTAATTCACCCCTCCACTTT. Its translation: CASSLMRGLNSPLHF.

J is TRBJ2-1 and V is TRBV2, with D possibly being TRBD2 (7 bases). Trimming stripped 4 bases from V and 10 bases from J, with 17 bases between. The CDR3 contains 14 residues. From germline, CDR1 is SNHLY and CDR2 FYNNEI. The CDR3 sequence is CASSVSGGPWEQFF. The CDR3, as DNA: TGTGCCAGCAGTGTATCGGGGGGCCCGTGGGAGCAGTTCTTC. The variable domain in full, with the rest retrieved from reference TRBV2 and TRBJ2-1, is EPEVTQTPSHQVTQMGQEVILRCVPISNHLYFYWYRQILGQKVEFLVSFYNNEISEKSEIFDDQFSVERPDGSNFTLKIRSTKLEDSAMYFCASSVSGGPWEQFFGPGTRLTVL.

V is TRBV6-5 and J is TRBJ1-6, with D tentatively TRBD1 (6 bases). CDR3 length: 14 amino acids. V was trimmed by 6 bases and J by 9 bases, leaving 15 bases between them. The germline V gene encodes CDR1 MNHEY and CDR2 SVGAGI. The CDR3 DNA follows: TGTGCCAGCAGCGACAGGTGGGCTACTTCACCCCTCCACTTT. Translation gives CASSDRWATSPLHF.

The rearrangement joins TRBV6-4 to TRBJ2-3, with 10 bases aligning to TRBD2. This CDR3 spans 17 amino acids. The ends lost 4 bases at V and 2 bases at J; junction bases unmatched: 9. CDR1 is MRHNA and CDR2 is SNTAGT in the germline V gene. In DNA, the CDR3 is TGTGCCAGCAGTGTCACAGCGGGAGGGGGTTCCACAGATACGCAGTATTTT. Amino acid sequence: CASSVTAGGGSTDTQYF.

The chain's CDR3 is CASSPTLGMGANTGELFF. The CDR3 DNA reads as TGTGCCAGCTCACCGACACTGGGTATGGGTGCGAACACCGGGGAGCTGTTTTTT. This sequence joins TRBV18 and TRBJ2-2; D ambiguous. Germline CDR1 is KGHSH and CDR2 is LQKENI. The CDR3 sequence is 18 residues long. The ends were cut back, 3 bases at V and 0 bases at J, with 17 bases in the middle.

The V gene is TRBV14, the J gene TRBJ2-7; perhaps TRBD1 as D (5 bases). This CDR3 has 17 residues. The V and J ends lost 1 base and 0 bases respectively, with 16 bases between them. Per germline, CDR1 SGHDN and CDR2 FVKESK. This CDR3 is CASSQGTRFTSSYEQYF. The CDR3 region has the DNA TGTGCCAGCAGCCAAGGGACAAGGTTCACAAGCTCCTACGAGCAGTACTTC.

V usage is TRBV5-1 and J usage is TRBJ2-1; 10 positions agree with TRBD2. Germline trimming cut 1 base from V and 3 bases from J; bases unmatched to any gene: 4. The CDR3 runs 16 residues. Germline V gene lookup returns CDR1 SGHRS and CDR2 YFSETQ. The DNA of the CDR3 is TGCGCCAGCAGCTTGTGGAGGACTAGCGGCTACAATGAGCAGTTCTTC. Protein sequence: CASSLWRTSGYNEQFF.

The gene calls are TRBV12-5 and TRBJ2-3; 11 bases line up with TRBD2. V lost 2 bases and J lost 2; bases outside the gene matches: 6. The CDR3 contains 17 residues. Germline V gives CDR1 LGHNT, CDR2 FRNRAP. The CDR3 protein is CASGLIIAGGSTDTQYF. CDR3 coding DNA: TGTGCTAGTGGTTTGATAATAGCGGGAGGGTCCACAGATACGCAGTATTTT.

The chain carries TRBV25-1 and TRBJ1-2, with D unresolved. Looked up from germline, CDR1 is MGHDK and CDR2 is SYGVNS. The CDR3 consists of 13 residues. V was shortened by 4 bases and J by 8 bases, with 14 bases between the two germline ends. CDR3 in DNA: TGTGCCAGCAGTGGACAAACGGAAGGAGGCTACACCTTC. Protein: CASSGQTEGGYTF.

The chain has TRBV28 and TRBJ2-5; 11 nucleotides match TRBD1. The CDR3 runs to 15 residues. Per the germline V gene, CDR1 is MDHEN and CDR2 is SYDVKM. Losses at the gene ends were 5 bases for V and 5 bases for J; bases not matched to a gene: 7. CDR3 in amino acids: CASSQGQGAQETQYF. The CDR3, as DNA: TGTGCCAGCAGTCAAGGACAGGGGGCTCAGGAGACCCAGTACTTC.